A selection of T cell receptor beta chains follows, all from one sample in a study of blood T cell repertoires in COVID-19. Assay: immunoSEQ multiplex PCR; the TCRdb copy retains only in-frame clones and omits some. Here the sample spans around 43,000 clones, roughly 88% being singletons. Sequences were obtained from peripheral blood. Every receptor here comes from a woman over 75 with acute or convalescent COVID-19. The CDR3 runs from the conserved cysteine through the conserved F or W. Fields, in order: clone size, V gene, CDR3 protein. Only some rows state a clone size, as once, few, many or a class for expanded clones.

few TRBV3-1/TRBV3-2 CASSQTSYNEQFF
. TRBV24-1 CATSDYTRGYTF
once TRBV19 CASSTRTGGNSPLHF
. TRBV10-3 CAIRGGSVSDGYTF
. TRBV5-1 CASSLRGLAGTDTQYF
once TRBV5-1 CASSFVAGDWGDTQYF
. TRBV18 CASSPAGSGNTIYF
. TRBV19 CASSSLSGTGLNQPQHF
. TRBV5-1 CASSLGTGAYSPLHF
once TRBV5-1 CASRRGQGLDTQYF
many TRBV5-1 CASSPGQGAENTEAFF
. TRBV5-8 CASGQDQPQHF
. TRBV6-5 CASKEDRGRINTIYF
. TRBV5-1 CASSHEGVEKLFF
. TRBV20-1 CSASTSGQETQYF
. TRBV5-1 CASSYQGADFTEAFF
. TRBV5-1 CASSSGQFTGELFF
. TRBV4-2 CASSPEGAWGDIQYF
. TRBV7-9 CASSLEAGAYNEQFF
. TRBV4-1 CASSPRTVQNTGELFF
. TRBV24-1 CATSDTVNEQFF
. TRBV7-9 CASSLGASETQYF
. TRBV6-5 CASRSPGTSGYEQYF
. TRBV9 CASSVASGGFNEQFF
. TRBV5-4 CASSLVERTVDTQYF
. TRBV3-1/TRBV3-2 CASSLLSGRGAKNIQYF
. TRBV2 CASSAGSLNEKLFF
. TRBV28 CASSQGAGNYGYTF
. TRBV11-2 CASSLAAGGNTGELFF
. TRBV7-9 CASSFPGGSRLTSTDTQYF
once TRBV5-1 CASSFFQQATGELFF
. TRBV27 CASRDSLDTEAFF
once TRBV23-1 CAGQPRGRLSTDTQYF
. TRBV4-1 CASSQGPTYEQYF
. TRBV3-1/TRBV3-2 CASSQFSGVDTGELFF
. TRBV10-1 CASSLSGSYNEQFF
. TRBV7-2 CASSLGAGESYEQFF
. TRBV24-1 CATSDISPGELFF
. TRBV27 CASSLWGPGTGREFLAKNIQYF
. TRBV19 CASSVQTGWSTGTEAFF
. TRBV6-4 CASSEWRGRPNYGYTF
. TRBV18 CASSLNRDSNQPQHF
. TRBV4-1 CASSQPSGRDNEQFF
. TRBV19 CASSIGGGYTIYF
. TRBV18 CASSPPGGITGELFF
few TRBV7-8 CASSLGTGEQYF
once TRBV6-1 CASSDRQGIYGYTF
. TRBV10-3 CAISPRTSKDPFGANVLTF
. TRBV11-2 CASSLVSEQYF